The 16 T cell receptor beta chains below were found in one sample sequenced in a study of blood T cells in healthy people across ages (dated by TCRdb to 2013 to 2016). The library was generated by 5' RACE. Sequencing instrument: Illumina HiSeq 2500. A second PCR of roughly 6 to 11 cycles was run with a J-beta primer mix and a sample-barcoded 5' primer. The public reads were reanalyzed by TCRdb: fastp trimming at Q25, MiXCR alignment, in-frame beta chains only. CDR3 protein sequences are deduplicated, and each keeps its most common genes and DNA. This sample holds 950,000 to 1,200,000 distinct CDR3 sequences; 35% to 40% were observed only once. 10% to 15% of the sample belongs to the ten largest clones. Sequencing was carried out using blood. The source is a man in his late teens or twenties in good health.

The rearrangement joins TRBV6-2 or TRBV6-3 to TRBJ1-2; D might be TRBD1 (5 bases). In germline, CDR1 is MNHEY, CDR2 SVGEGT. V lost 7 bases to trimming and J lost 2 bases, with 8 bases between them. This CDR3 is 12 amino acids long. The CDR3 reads CASMPGNYGYTF. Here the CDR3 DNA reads TGTGCCAGCATGCCAGGGAACTATGGCTACACCTTC.

In DNA form, the CDR3 reads TGTGCCAGCTCACCCAACAGCGGCTTTAATGAAAAACTGTTTTTT. Translated: CASSPNSGFNEKLFF. The chain uses TRBV18 and TRBJ1-4; D is unresolved. Germline CDR1 is KGHSH and CDR2 is LQKENI. The CDR3 has 15 residues. V shed 3 bases and J shed 4 bases, with 12 bases lying between them. Variable domain in full (rest from reference TRBV18 and TRBJ1-4): NAGVMQNPRHLVRRRGQEARLRCSPMKGHSHVYWYRQLPEEGLKFMVYLQKENIIDESGMPKERFSAEFPKEGPSILRIQQVVRGDSAAYFCASSPNSGFNEKLFFGSGTQLSVL.

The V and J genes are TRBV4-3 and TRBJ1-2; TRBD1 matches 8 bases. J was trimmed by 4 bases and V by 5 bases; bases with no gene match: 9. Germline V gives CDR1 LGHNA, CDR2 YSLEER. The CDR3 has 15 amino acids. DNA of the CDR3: TGCGCCAGCAGCACCGGACAGGGCTTTTTCTATGGCTACACCTTC. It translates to CASSTGQGFFYGYTF.

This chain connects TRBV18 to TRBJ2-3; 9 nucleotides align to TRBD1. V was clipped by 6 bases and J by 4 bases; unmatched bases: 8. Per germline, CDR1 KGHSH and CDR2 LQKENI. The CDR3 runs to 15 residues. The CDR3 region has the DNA TGTGCCAGCTCTTTTGGGACAGGGCCCGCAGATACGCAGTATTTT. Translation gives CASSFGTGPADTQYF.

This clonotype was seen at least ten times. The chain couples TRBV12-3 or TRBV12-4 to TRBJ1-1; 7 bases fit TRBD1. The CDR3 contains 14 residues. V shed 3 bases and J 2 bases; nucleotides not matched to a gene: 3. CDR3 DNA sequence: TGTGCCAGCAGTTTCGGGACAGCTAACACTGAAGCTTTCTTT. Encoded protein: CASSFGTANTEAFF.

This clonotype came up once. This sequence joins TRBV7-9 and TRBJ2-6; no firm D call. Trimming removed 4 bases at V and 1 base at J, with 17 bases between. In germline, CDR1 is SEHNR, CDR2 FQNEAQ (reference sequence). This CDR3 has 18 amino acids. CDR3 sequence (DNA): TGTGCCAGCAGCTCCCCCTGGAGCACGGGTTCTGGGGCCAACGTCCTGACTTTC. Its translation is CASSSPWSTGSGANVLTF.

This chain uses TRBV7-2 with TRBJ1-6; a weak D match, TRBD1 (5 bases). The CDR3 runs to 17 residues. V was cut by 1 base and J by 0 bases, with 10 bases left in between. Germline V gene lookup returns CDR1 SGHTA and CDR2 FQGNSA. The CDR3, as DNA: TGTGCCAGCAGCTTAGTCGCAGGGAGCTCCTATAATTCACCCCTCCACTTT. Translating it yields CASSLVAGSSYNSPLHF. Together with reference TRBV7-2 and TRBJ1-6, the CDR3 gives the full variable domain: GAGVSQSPSNKVTEKGKDVELRCDPISGHTALYWYRQSLGQGLEFLIYFQGNSAPDKSGLPSDRFSAERTGGSVSTLTIQRTQQEDSAVYLCASSLVAGSSYNSPLHFGNGTRLTVT.

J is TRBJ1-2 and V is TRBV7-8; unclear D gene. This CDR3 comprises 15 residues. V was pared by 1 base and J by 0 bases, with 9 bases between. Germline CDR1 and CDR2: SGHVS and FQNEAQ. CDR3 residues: CASSLVSVSNYGYTF. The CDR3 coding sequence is TGTGCCAGCAGCTTAGTATCTGTCTCTAACTATGGCTACACCTTC.

The CDR3: CASSPIGVAWTGELFF. The CDR3 region has the DNA TGTGCCAGCAGCCCGATTGGGGTAGCATGGACCGGGGAGCTGTTTTTT. The chain links TRBV12-3 or TRBV12-4 to TRBJ2-2, with unresolved D. The CDR3 spans 16 residues. Trimming left V 6 bases short and J 5 bases short, with 19 bases between.

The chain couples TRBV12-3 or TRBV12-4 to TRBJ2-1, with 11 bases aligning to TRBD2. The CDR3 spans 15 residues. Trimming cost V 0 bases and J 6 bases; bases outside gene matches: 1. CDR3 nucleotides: TGTGCCAGCAGTTTAGCTAGCGGGGGGGCCAATGAGCAGTTCTTC. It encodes CASSLASGGANEQFF.

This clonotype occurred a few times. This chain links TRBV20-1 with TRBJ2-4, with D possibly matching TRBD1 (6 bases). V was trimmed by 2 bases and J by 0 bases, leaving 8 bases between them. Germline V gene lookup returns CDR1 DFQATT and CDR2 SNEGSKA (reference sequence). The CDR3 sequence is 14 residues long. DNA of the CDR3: TGCAGTGCTAGAAAGGGGGTAGCCAAAAACATTCAGTACTTC. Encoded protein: CSARKGVAKNIQYF.

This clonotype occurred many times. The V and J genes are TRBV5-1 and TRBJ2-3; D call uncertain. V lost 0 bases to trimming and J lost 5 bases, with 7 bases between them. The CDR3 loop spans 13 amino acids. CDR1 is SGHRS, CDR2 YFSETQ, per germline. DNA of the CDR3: TGCGCCAGCAGCTTGGTACTGGAAGATACGCAGTATTTT. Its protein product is CASSLVLEDTQYF.

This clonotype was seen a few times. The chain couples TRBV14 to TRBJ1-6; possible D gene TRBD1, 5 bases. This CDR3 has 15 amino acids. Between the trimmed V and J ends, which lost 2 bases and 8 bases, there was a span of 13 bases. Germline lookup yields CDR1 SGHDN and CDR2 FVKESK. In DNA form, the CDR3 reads TGTGCCAGCAGCCAATTGAGGGGTTTCGATTCACCCCTCCACTTT. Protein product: CASSQLRGFDSPLHF. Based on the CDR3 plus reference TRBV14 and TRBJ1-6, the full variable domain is EAGVTQFPSHSVIEKGQTVTLRCDPISGHDNLYWYRRVMGKEIKFLLHFVKESKQDESGMPNNRFLAERTGGTYSTLKVQPAELEDSGVYFCASSQLRGFDSPLHFGNGTRLTVT.

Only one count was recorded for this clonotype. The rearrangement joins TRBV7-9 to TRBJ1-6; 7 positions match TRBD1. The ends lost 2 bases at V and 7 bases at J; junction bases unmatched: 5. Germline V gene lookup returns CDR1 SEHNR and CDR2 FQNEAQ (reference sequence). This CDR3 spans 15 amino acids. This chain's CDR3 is CASSLIGQENSPLHF. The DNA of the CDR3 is TGTGCCAGCAGCTTAATAGGACAGGAGAATTCACCCCTCCACTTT. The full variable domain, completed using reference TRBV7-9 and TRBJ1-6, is DTGVSQNPRHKITKRGQNVTFRCDPISEHNRLYWYRQTLGQGPEFLTYFQNEAQLEKSRLLSDRFSAERPKGSFSTLEIQRTEQGDSAMYLCASSLIGQENSPLHFGNGTRLTVT.

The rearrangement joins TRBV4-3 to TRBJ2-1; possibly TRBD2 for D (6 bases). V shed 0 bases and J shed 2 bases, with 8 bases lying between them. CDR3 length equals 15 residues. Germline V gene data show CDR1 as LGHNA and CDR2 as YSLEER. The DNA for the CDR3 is TGCGCCAGCAGCCAAGAGACTAGTACCTACAATGAGCAGTTCTTC. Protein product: CASSQETSTYNEQFF.

The CDR3 loop reads CASSSDSVRGDTQYF. CDR3 coding DNA: TGTGCCAGCAGCTCGGACAGCGTACGAGGAGATACGCAGTATTTT. The rearrangement links TRBV9 to TRBJ2-3; D possibly corresponds to TRBD1 (6 bases). This CDR3 is built from 15 residues. Germline-derived CDR1 and CDR2 are SGDLS and YYNGEE. V lost 4 bases, J lost 5 bases, and 17 bases lay in between.